The present T cell receptor (beta chain) was sequenced within a study of blood T cell repertoires in COVID-19. Overall study context: The United States, Italy and Spain supplied acute and convalescent COVID-19 samples.

V lost 5 bases to trimming and J lost 2 bases; unmatched junction nucleotides: 11. Looked up from germline, CDR1 is LGHNA and CDR2 is YSLEER. The CDR3 is made up of 16 amino acids. Sequenced by immunoSEQ multiplex PCR; TCRdb stores in-frame clones only, minus some. Among 110,000 to 150,000 clones listed, just under 90% were seen once. This receptor was identified in a woman older than 75 with acute or convalescent COVID-19. V and J are TRBV4-3 and TRBJ2-5; 7 nucleotides line up with TRBD1. Input material: peripheral blood. This CDR3 is CASSRGTGVLQETQYF. DNA of the CDR3: TGCGCCAGCAGCAGGGGTACAGGGGTATTACAAGAGACCCAGTACTTC.